This T cell receptor (beta chain) comes out of a study of blood T cell repertoires in COVID-19. About the study: There were acute and convalescent COVID-19 samples, and they came from the United States, Italy and Spain. PBMCs, B-cell-depleted T cells, or T cells were the source of the cDNA or gDNA that made up the material.

How the authors handled the data: Reference gene primer amplification gave nucleated cell count estimates. Libraries were prepared by immunoSEQ multiplex PCR; TCRdb keeps only in-frame clonotypes and omits some of them. V and J calls and clone size are given by that table; D and trimming were obtained from the DNA. The sample holds about 200,000 clones, roughly 90% seen once. The CDR3 sequence is 13 residues long. The germline V gene encodes CDR1 LGHDT and CDR2 YNNKEL (reference sequence). V was shortened by 6 bases and J by 6 bases, with 14 bases between the two germline ends. The sequence came from a man aged 18 to 29 with active or convalescent COVID-19. The sample was peripheral blood. The rearrangement uses TRBV3-1 (or the pseudogene TRBV3-2) and TRBJ1-1; D uncertain. The CDR3 region is CASSHVRGAEAFF. For the CDR3, the DNA is TGTGCCAGCAGTCACGTTCGGGGAGCTGAAGCTTTCTTT.